Here is one TCR beta chain with its context. This clone has only a few counts. Its antigen is currently not known. No base-level quality is on record; no much larger clone is a single base apart. The data belong to a study of beta chain features in type 1 diabetes (dated by TCRdb to the late 2010s). The study in broad terms: Mean age, gender distribution, total cell number and subset yield did not differ between patients and healthy donors. Whereas all 30 or so donors provided naive and central memory subsets, regulatory and stem cell-like memory subsets were isolated from just 8 patients and about eight healthy donors. A total of around 110,000,000 sorted cells were examined across all samples, and a strong correlation was observed between cell number per subset and RNA yield. The study compared the TCRB repertoires of sorted circulating CD4+ T cell subsets in recently diagnosed type 1 diabetes patients with those in matched healthy donors. Findings and caveats that apply to the study as a whole: At VDJ recombination sites, type 1 diabetes patients had fewer insertions and more deleted nucleotides, which implies abnormalities in thymic rearrangement. Naive, central memory and regulatory TCRB repertoires appeared to be more alike among patients than among healthy donors. Shorter templates might have been favored by PCR, but patient and control samples were amplified and corrected together, so both groups would have been affected equally by any skew. Because small numbers of individuals were included in the HLA sub-analyses, any influence of HLA type on TCRB rearrangement was left unresolved. Sequencing cDNA rather than genomic DNA could over-represent highly expressing activated cells, although activation and CD3 levels did not differ between groups. Type 1 diabetes patients showed a moderate but significant shortening of TCRB CDR3 length in all four CD4+ subsets.

The entire isolated RNA was reverse transcribed using the High Capacity cDNA Reverse Transcription Kit, and thus expressed TCRB transcripts were sequenced. Naive, central memory and regulatory T cell samples underwent deep immunoSEQ sequencing, averaging approximately 3.3 million total reads per sample. Sorted cells were lysed in RLT buffer and RNA was extracted with DNase-treated RNeasy Micro or Mini kits, depending on cell number. To prevent cross-contamination, every cell subset was processed on its own, while patient and healthy donor samples were processed together. The immunoSEQ multiplex PCR was used to amplify TCRB sequences from cDNA, generating 87-bp fragments that spanned the CDR3 region. The amplicons were sequenced using the Illumina HiSeq platform. The paper's data handling went like this. PCR bias was corrected computationally using synthetic template baselines, and reads within Hamming distance 2 were collapsed, with unmergeable singletons discarded. Reads were aligned against IMGT so that V, D and J genes, CDR3 length and insertions or deletions at six rearrangement sites could be assigned. Within each subset, clonotype counts were normalized to sorted cell number, after which true diversity and Gini coefficients were computed with the tcR R package. The overlap coefficient, calculated on TCRB nucleotide sequences, was used to measure repertoire sharing. As a proxy for the pre-selection repertoire, out-of-frame TCRB sequences from naive cells were analyzed. Held by TCRdb, this immuneACCESS table contains in-frame sequences only and omits some clones. Under half of the omission traces to an unresolved V gene where checked; the cause of the rest is unknown. V, J and clone size derive from that table, while D and trimming were established from the DNA sequence. For this sample there are 300,000 to 350,000 clones; 13% appear just once. Jointly, the top ten make up roughly 0.015% of the sample.

The CDR3 has 15 amino acids, counting the end cysteine and phenylalanine. The CDR3 DNA has 45 bases and is translated from base 1. Ends trimmed: V by 7 bases, J by 2 bases; bases unmatched to a gene: 7. As encoded in the germline V gene, CDR1 is SGHRS while CDR2 is YFSETQ. From each donor, a single peripheral blood sample of around 120 mL on average was drawn into heparinised tubes. Using a panel that included CD45RO, CCR7, CD25, CD127, CD95 and CD27, naive, central memory, regulatory and stem cell-like memory CD4+ T cells were sorted on a BD FACSAria II. Purity was above 95% for every sorted population. PBMCs were isolated right away by Lymphoprep density gradient centrifugation and were stained directly, without culture. Samples were stained and sorted in pairs, with one healthy donor and one patient per experiment, so that batch effects were minimized.

The source of this sequence is a woman aged 18-29 years with type 1 diabetes. The chain couples TRBV5-1 to TRBJ2-3; 10 central bases correspond to TRBD1. The source material was naive CD4+ T cells from blood. The sample's cell subset or site label, in plain terms: true naive CD4+ T cells. The CDR3 has the sequence CASSQTGGSTDTQYF. Read as DNA, the sequence is TGCGCCAGCTCCCAGACAGGGGGCTCCACAGATACGCAGTATTTT.